The 20 T cell receptor beta chains in this list originate from one sample, sequenced in a study of T cell clonotyping in hematopoietic cell transplantation. Clones were read by immunoSEQ multiplex PCR, and TCRdb kept only the in-frame ones, dropping some. The repertoire holds about 45,000 clones, roughly 80% seen once, with 4% to 5.5% in the top ten. The time point was: recipient sample about 28 days before transplant, after cytoreduction. Specimen: peripheral blood mononuclear cells, collected before stem cell transplant. These TCRs come from a man between 60 and 75 years old with myelodysplastic syndrome. Some clones in this sample may be carry-over from other donors' samples.

The rearrangement joins TRBV27 to TRBJ2-3, with D uncertain. Germline V lookup: CDR1 MNHEY, CDR2 SMNVEV (reference sequence). This CDR3 has 13 residues. Trimming shortened V by 4 bases and J by 1 base, and 6 bases separated the two germline ends. The CDR3 protein is CASSSRGTDTQYF. The CDR3 nucleotides read TGTGCCAGCAGTTCACGGGGCACAGATACGCAGTATTTT.

CDR3 protein: CASRTRQGLNEKLFF. The CDR3 DNA sequence: TGTGCCAGCAGAACACGACAGGGCCTCAATGAAAAACTGTTTTTT. The chain employs TRBV6-5 and TRBJ1-4; 7 bases are shared with TRBD1. Per germline, CDR1 MNHEY and CDR2 SVGAGI. The CDR3 runs to 15 residues. Trimming at V came to 6 bases and at J to 5 bases, leaving 9 bases not matched to a gene.

J is TRBJ2-1 and V is TRBV6-5; TRBD2 is a possible D gene (6 bases). CDR1 is MNHEY, CDR2 SVGAGI, per germline. Deletions cut 0 bases from V and 8 bases from J, with 11 bases between. The CDR3 sequence is 14 residues long. The CDR3 loop reads CASSYSAGRHEQFF. In DNA form, the CDR3 reads TGTGCCAGCAGTTACTCTGCGGGGAGGCATGAGCAGTTCTTC.

The chain links TRBV6-1 to TRBJ2-7, with unresolved D. V lost 8 bases, J lost 2 bases, and 16 bases lay in between. The CDR3 has 14 amino acids. The germline gives CDR1 MNHNS, CDR2 SASEGT. The CDR3 region is CASGRKVDAYEQYF. CDR3 DNA: TGTGCCAGCGGGCGGAAGGTGGACGCCTACGAGCAGTACTTC.

The rearrangement links TRBV6-1 to TRBJ1-4; D is undetermined. V shed 2 bases and J shed 4 bases, with 17 bases lying between them. The CDR3 loop spans 17 amino acids. CDR1 and CDR2 from the germline V gene are MNHNS and SASEGT. The CDR3, as DNA: TGTGCCAGCAGTGAACCGCTAAGGAATGTTATTAATGAAAAACTGTTTTTT. Translation gives CASSEPLRNVINEKLFF.

The chain joins TRBV9 to TRBJ1-1, with 7 bases identical to TRBD1. The V segment lost 2 bases and the J segment 2 bases; nucleotides outside the gene matches: 3. This CDR3 is 14 amino acids long. CDR1 SGDLS and CDR2 YYNGEE come from the germline V gene. In nucleotides, the CDR3 is TGTGCCAGCAGCGTCGGACAGGTTAACACTGAAGCTTTCTTT. Translating gives CASSVGQVNTEAFF. The variable domain in full, with the rest retrieved from reference TRBV9 and TRBJ1-1, is DSGVTQTPKHLITATGQRVTLRCSPRSGDLSVYWYQQSLDQGLQFLIQYYNGEERAKGNILERFSAQQFPDLHSELNLSSLELGDSALYFCASSVGQVNTEAFFGQGTRLTVV.

The rearrangement links TRBV10-3 to TRBJ1-2; TRBD1 aligns across 8 bases. The CDR3 contains 15 residues. CDR1 ENHRY and CDR2 SYGVKD come from the germline V gene. With 4 bases clipped from V and 8 bases from J, the junction kept 12 bases outside the gene matches. The CDR3 bases are TGTGCCATCAGTGCCGTGGACAGGGACTCCGGCGGCTACACCTTC. Its protein product is CAISAVDRDSGGYTF.

This clone was seen just once. The CDR3 sequence: CSVEATGVMNTEAFF. The DNA of the CDR3 is TGCAGCGTTGAGGCGACAGGGGTCATGAACACTGAAGCTTTCTTT. The chain has TRBV29-1 and TRBJ1-1; 8 bases match TRBD1. V shed 3 bases, J shed 0 bases, and the junction held 6 bases outside the gene matches. Germline CDR1 reads SQVTM; CDR2 reads ANQGSEA. The CDR3 contains 15 residues.

The chain carries TRBV28 and TRBJ1-1; D gene unclear. CDR1 is MDHEN, CDR2 SYDVKM, per germline. The CDR3 sequence is 13 residues long. V was trimmed by 4 bases and J by 3 bases, leaving 9 bases between them. The CDR3 here is CASSSPPHTEAFF. In DNA, the CDR3 is TGTGCCAGCAGTTCCCCCCCGCACACTGAAGCTTTCTTT.

V and J are TRBV15 and TRBJ1-1, with D unclear. The V and J ends lost 7 bases and 6 bases respectively, with 15 bases between them. This CDR3 has 13 residues. In germline, CDR1 is LNHNV, CDR2 YYDKDF (reference sequence). The CDR3 nucleotides read TGTGCCACCAATCCGGTTGGTGGGTCTGAAGCTTTCTTT. It is translated as CATNPVGGSEAFF.

The rearrangement links TRBV5-1 to TRBJ1-3, with D unresolved. V shed 4 bases and J shed 0 bases, with 14 bases lying between them. The germline CDR1 and CDR2 sequences are SGHRS and YFSETQ. This CDR3 has 16 residues. This CDR3 is CASSPRGLSSGNTIYF. CDR3 in DNA: TGCGCCAGCAGCCCGCGAGGGCTAAGCTCTGGAAACACCATATATTTT.

This chain links TRBV7-6 with TRBJ2-7; no clear D gene. CDR1 is SGHVS, CDR2 FNYEAQ, per germline. Trimming left V 5 bases short and J 4 bases short, with 15 bases between. The CDR3 is 14 residues long. DNA of the CDR3: TGTGCCAGCAGCCCGGACGAGTTAAAATACGAGCAGTACTTC. It is translated as CASSPDELKYEQYF.

The chain joins TRBV28 to TRBJ1-5; D might be TRBD1 (5 bases). This CDR3 contains 14 residues. Germline CDR1 is MDHEN and CDR2 is SYDVKM. Trimming removed 5 bases from V and 0 bases from J, with 8 bases in between. The CDR3 here is CASSRRVSNQPQHF. The CDR3 region has the DNA TGTGCCAGCAGTCGCAGGGTTAGCAATCAGCCCCAGCATTTT.

This chain connects TRBV25-1 to TRBJ2-2; D possibly corresponds to TRBD1 (6 bases). This CDR3 has 14 residues. The V end was cut by 10 bases, the J end by 3 bases, with 15 bases between. CDR1 is MGHDK, CDR2 SYGVNS, per germline. CDR3 sequence (DNA): TGTGCCACCCAACGGGCAGGGGACACCGGGGAGCTGTTTTTT. It is translated as CATQRAGDTGELFF.

The sample holds a few counts of this clone. V and J are TRBV25-1 and TRBJ1-1; D gene ambiguous. V gave up 5 bases and J gave up 4 bases, with 11 bases separating them. The germline CDR1 and CDR2 sequences are MGHDK and SYGVNS. This CDR3 comprises 13 residues. CDR3 nucleotide sequence: TGTGCCAGCAGTCGAGGAGGGTTCACTGAAGCTTTCTTT. Encoded protein: CASSRGGFTEAFF.

The rearrangement links TRBV25-1 to TRBJ1-2; TRBD1 might be the D (6 bases). The V gene lost 10 bases and the J gene lost 3 bases, with 12 bases spanning the gap. Germline loops: CDR1 MGHDK, CDR2 SYGVNS. The CDR3 consists of 12 residues. The CDR3 loop reads CATTGFDYGYTF. The CDR3 bases are TGTGCCACCACAGGGTTCGACTATGGCTACACCTTC.

The V call is TRBV19, the J call TRBJ1-2, with TRBD1 matching 7 bases. The germline V gene encodes CDR1 LNHDA and CDR2 SQIVND (reference sequence). CDR3 length: 14 amino acids. The DNA for the CDR3 is TGTGCAGCCCGGGACAGTCAGCTTTCCTATGGCTACACCTTC. It encodes CAARDSQLSYGYTF. Full variable domain (outside the CDR3, taken from reference TRBV19 and TRBJ1-2): DGGITQSPKYLFRKEGQNVTLSCEQNLNHDAMYWYRQDPGQGLRLIYYSQIVNDFQKGDIAEGYSVSREKKESFPLTVTSAQKNPTAFYLCAARDSQLSYGYTFGSGTRLTVV.

The chain joins TRBV9 to TRBJ1-5, with 7 positions matching TRBD1. There are 14 residues in the CDR3. The germline V gene has CDR1 SGDLS and CDR2 YYNGEE. The V segment lost 3 bases and the J segment 4 bases; nucleotides outside the gene matches: 4. CDR3 region: CASSARDRNQPQHF. CDR3 nucleotides: TGTGCCAGCAGCGCCCGGGACAGAAATCAGCCCCAGCATTTT.

This clone was observed once. The chain carries TRBV7-8 and TRBJ1-1, with D possibly being TRBD1 (5 bases). Deletions cut 5 bases from V and 1 base from J, with 20 bases between. Germline V lookup: CDR1 SGHVS, CDR2 FQNEAQ. This CDR3 is 17 amino acids long. CDR3 coding DNA: TGTGCCAGCAGCGGACCGATCGGCGGGGGGGGGAACACTGAAGCTTTCTTT. Protein sequence: CASSGPIGGGGNTEAFF. Drawing the rest from reference TRBV7-8 and TRBJ1-1, the complete variable domain is GAGVSQSPRYKVAKRGQDVALRCDPISGHVSLFWYQQALGQGPEFLTYFQNEAQLDKSGLPSDRFFAERPEGSVSTLKIQRTQQEDSAVYLCASSGPIGGGGNTEAFFGQGTRLTVV.

The rearrangement joins TRBV19 to TRBJ2-7; perhaps D is TRBD1 or TRBD2 (6 bases each). The V and J ends lost 3 bases and 6 bases respectively, with 15 bases between them. CDR1 is LNHDA, CDR2 SQIVND, per germline (reference sequence). The CDR3 has 14 amino acids. The CDR3 region is CASSIGGVGIEQYF. The DNA of the CDR3 is TGTGCCAGTAGTATCGGGGGCGTGGGGATCGAGCAGTACTTC. The complete variable domain, with remaining parts taken from reference TRBV19 and TRBJ2-7, reads DGGITQSPKYLFRKEGQNVTLSCEQNLNHDAMYWYRQDPGQGLRLIYYSQIVNDFQKGDIAEGYSVSREKKESFPLTVTSAQKNPTAFYLCASSIGGVGIEQYFGPGTRLTVT.